Listed below are T cell receptor beta chains from one sample, sequenced in a study of T cells in Graves' hyperthyroidism and ophthalmopathy. TCRdb recomputed calls from the multiplex PCR reads with MiXCR, one row per CDR3 protein. The table lists around 340,000 distinct CDR3 sequences, roughly 20% of them singletons. Sequencing input: blood. These receptors all come from a woman aged 45-60 years with Graves' hyperthyroidism. Both conserved end residues are part of each CDR3. A D gene is named only where the DNA matches it firmly. The size entry is marked missing in some rows and otherwise reads once, few, many or a size class.

size	V	J	D	CDR3	DNA
few	TRBV7-2	TRBJ2-3	NA	CASSLVEGGADTQYF	TGTGCCAGCAGCTTAGTCGAGGGGGGGGCAGATACGCAGTATTTT
many	TRBV6-1	TRBJ2-1	NA	CASSYVGSNEQFF	TGTGCCAGCAGTTATGTAGGGAGCAATGAGCAGTTCTTC
NA	TRBV28	TRBJ2-1	NA	CASVSYNEQFF	TGTGCCAGCGTCTCCTACAATGAGCAGTTCTTC
NA	TRBV19	TRBJ2-5	TRBD2	CASSISERGALQETQYF	TGTGCCAGTAGTATAAGTGAGCGGGGGGCACTACAAGAGACCCAGTACTTC
many	TRBV3-1	TRBJ2-6	NA	CASRQGTGANVLTF	TGTGCCAGCAGACAGGGAACTGGGGCCAACGTCCTGACTTTC
many	TRBV30	TRBJ1-2	NA	CAWIRGKGPSNYGYTF	TGTGCCTGGATTCGAGGGAAGGGGCCCTCTAACTATGGCTACACCTTC
NA	TRBV7-9	TRBJ1-3	NA	CASSSVTETSGNTIYF	TGTGCCAGCAGCTCCGTGACAGAAACCTCTGGAAACACCATATATTTT
NA	TRBV28	TRBJ2-1	NA	CATTSGYNEQFF	TGTGCCACCACTTCAGGGTACAATGAGCAGTTCTTC
NA	TRBV3-1	TRBJ2-1	NA	CASSQDPLADNEQFF	TGTGCCAGCAGCCAAGATCCCCTAGCCGATAATGAGCAGTTCTTC
many	TRBV27	TRBJ2-3	NA	CASRDPYLDTQYF	TGTGCCAGCAGAGACCCCTACTTAGATACGCAGTATTTT
NA	TRBV7-9	TRBJ1-1	NA	CASSRGEGTEAFF	TGTGCCAGCAGCCGGGGGGAGGGCACTGAAGCTTTCTTT
few	TRBV29-1	TRBJ2-1	TRBD2	CSVGRRLADDNEQFF	TGCAGCGTTGGGAGGCGTCTAGCGGACGACAATGAGCAGTTCTTC
NA	TRBV27	TRBJ2-1	TRBD1	CASSKDRGLDEQFF	TGTGCCAGCAGTAAAGACAGGGGGCTGGATGAGCAGTTCTTC
few	TRBV6-1	TRBJ2-4	NA	CASSEGLQNIQYF	TGTGCCAGCAGTGAAGGGTTGCAAAACATTCAGTACTTC
NA	TRBV4-2	TRBJ2-7	NA	CASSQDAVNSYEQYF	TGTGCCAGCAGCCAAGATGCAGTTAACTCCTACGAGCAGTACTTC
NA	TRBV7-9	TRBJ1-3	NA	CASSLGTDSGNTIYF	TGTGCCAGCAGCCTAGGGACTGACTCTGGAAACACCATATATTTT
few	TRBV20-1	TRBJ2-5	TRBD2	CSARDLISGDLETQYF	TGCAGTGCTAGAGATCTAATTAGCGGGGACTTGGAGACCCAGTACTTC
NA	TRBV20-1	TRBJ1-5	NA	CSAGPSDGLGQPQHF	TGCAGTGCGGGACCCTCCGACGGTCTGGGTCAGCCCCAGCATTTT
NA	TRBV20-1	TRBJ2-1	TRBD1	CSARLTGSSYNEQFF	TGCAGTGCTAGACTGACAGGGTCCTCCTACAATGAGCAGTTCTTC
NA	TRBV6-5	TRBJ2-1	TRBD2	CASSSVAGGKNEQFF	TGTGCCAGCAGTTCAGTAGCGGGGGGAAAAAATGAGCAGTTCTTC
few	TRBV9	TRBJ1-1	NA	CASSVVWNTEAFF	TGTGCCAGCAGCGTAGTTTGGAACACTGAAGCTTTCTTT
NA	TRBV7-3	TRBJ2-1	TRBD2	CASSRGGHEQFF	TGTGCCAGCAGCCGCGGGGGTCATGAGCAGTTCTTC
many	TRBV20-1	TRBJ2-3	TRBD2	CSARRTSGGPTDTQYF	TGCAGTGCTAGAAGGACTAGCGGGGGACCCACAGATACGCAGTATTTT
many	TRBV12-3/TRBV12-4	TRBJ2-7	TRBD1	CASSLRGRGFSYEQYF	TGTGCCAGCAGTTTGAGGGGCAGGGGGTTTTCCTACGAGCAGTACTTC
many	TRBV28	TRBJ2-3	NA	CASRTDKDTQYF	TGTGCCAGCAGAACAGACAAAGATACGCAGTATTTT
NA	TRBV27	TRBJ2-1	TRBD1	CASSPEGTGVNEQFF	TGTGCCAGCAGTCCTGAAGGGACAGGGGTCAATGAGCAGTTCTTC
NA	TRBV5-5	TRBJ2-7	TRBD2	CASSRGLAGVRYEQYF	TGTGCCAGCAGCCGGGGACTAGCGGGAGTTCGGTACGAGCAGTACTTC
many	TRBV6-1	TRBJ1-5	NA	CASSTGKQPQHF	TGTGCCAGCAGTACAGGGAAGCAGCCCCAGCATTTT
NA	TRBV7-9	TRBJ2-2	NA	CASSFGRANTGELFF	TGTGCCAGCAGCTTCGGCAGGGCCAACACCGGGGAGCTGTTTTTT
NA	TRBV6-5	TRBJ2-5	NA	CASSYRDASGEETQYF	TGTGCCAGCAGTTACCGGGACGCCTCGGGGGAAGAGACCCAGTACTTC